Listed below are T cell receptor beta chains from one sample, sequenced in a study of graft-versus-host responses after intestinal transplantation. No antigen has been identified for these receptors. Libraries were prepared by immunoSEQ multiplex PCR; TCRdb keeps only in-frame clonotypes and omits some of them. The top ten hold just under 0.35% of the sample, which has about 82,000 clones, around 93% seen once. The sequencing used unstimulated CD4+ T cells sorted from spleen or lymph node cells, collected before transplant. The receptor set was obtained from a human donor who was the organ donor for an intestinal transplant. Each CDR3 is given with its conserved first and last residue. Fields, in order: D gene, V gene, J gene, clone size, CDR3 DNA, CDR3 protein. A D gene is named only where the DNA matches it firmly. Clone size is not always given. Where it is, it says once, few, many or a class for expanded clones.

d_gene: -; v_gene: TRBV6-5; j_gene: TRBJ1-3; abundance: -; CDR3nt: TGTGCCAGCAGTTACGGCCTTCCCTCTGGAAACACCATATATTTT; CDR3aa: CASSYGLPSGNTIYF
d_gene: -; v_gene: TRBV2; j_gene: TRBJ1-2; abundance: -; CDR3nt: TGTGCCAGCAGTGCCCAGGCGACCGTCTATGGCTACACCTTC; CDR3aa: CASSAQATVYGYTF
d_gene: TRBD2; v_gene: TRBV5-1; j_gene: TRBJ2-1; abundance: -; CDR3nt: TGCGCCAGCACGGGAGGCTCCTACAATGAGCAGTTCTTC; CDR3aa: CASTGGSYNEQFF
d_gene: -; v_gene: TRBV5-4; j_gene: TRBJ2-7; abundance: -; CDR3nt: TGTGCCAGCGGTACGATTGACAACTCCGGGGGCTACGAGCAGTACTTC; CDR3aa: CASGTIDNSGGYEQYF
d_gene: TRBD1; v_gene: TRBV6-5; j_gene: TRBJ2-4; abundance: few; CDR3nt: TGTGCCAGCAGGCCGACAGGGGGCGTCATTCAGTACTTC; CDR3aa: CASRPTGGVIQYF
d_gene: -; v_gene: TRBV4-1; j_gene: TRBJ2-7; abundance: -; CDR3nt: TGCGCCAGCAGCCAAGATATGGGCCTTTCCTACGAGCAGTACTTC; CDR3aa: CASSQDMGLSYEQYF
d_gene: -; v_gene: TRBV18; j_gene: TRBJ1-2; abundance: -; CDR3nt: TGTGCCAGCTCACCCGGGCCGGGACAAGGGGGGGCCAACTATGGCTACACCTTC; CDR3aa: CASSPGPGQGGANYGYTF
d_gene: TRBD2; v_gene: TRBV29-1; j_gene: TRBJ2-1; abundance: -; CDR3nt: TGCAGCGCTCCTAGCGGCTCCTACAATGAGCAGTTCTTC; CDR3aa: CSAPSGSYNEQFF
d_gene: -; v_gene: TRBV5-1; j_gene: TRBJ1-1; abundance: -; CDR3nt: TGCGCCAGCAGCTTGGTATTTGGAGGGGACACTGAAGCTTTCTTT; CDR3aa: CASSLVFGGDTEAFF
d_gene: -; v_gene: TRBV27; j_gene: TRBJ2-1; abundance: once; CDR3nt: TGTGCCAGCAAAATCCACTCCCCGTACAATGAGCAGTTCTTC; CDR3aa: CASKIHSPYNEQFF
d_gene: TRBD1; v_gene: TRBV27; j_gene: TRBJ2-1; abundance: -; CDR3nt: TGTGCCAGCAGCAAACAGGGGATGTCCTACAATGAGCAGTTCTTC; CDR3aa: CASSKQGMSYNEQFF
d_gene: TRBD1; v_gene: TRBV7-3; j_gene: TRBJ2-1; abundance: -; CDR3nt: TGTGCCAGCAGCCTTACCCCGACAGGGGGCAGTTATGAGCAGTTCTTC; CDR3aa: CASSLTPTGGSYEQFF
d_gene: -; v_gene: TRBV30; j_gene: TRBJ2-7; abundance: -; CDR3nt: TGTGCCTGGAGTGGGGTGCTAAGGGGCTACGAGCAGTACTTC; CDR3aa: CAWSGVLRGYEQYF
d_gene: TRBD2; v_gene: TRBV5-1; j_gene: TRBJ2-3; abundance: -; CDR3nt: TGCGCCAGCAGCTTGGACGCGTATTTGGAGCGGGGAACAGATACGCAGTATTTT; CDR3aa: CASSLDAYLERGTDTQYF
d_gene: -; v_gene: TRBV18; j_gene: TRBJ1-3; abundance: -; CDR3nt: TGTGCCAGCTCACAACCGCCAGGGGTAGGAAACACCATATATTTT; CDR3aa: CASSQPPGVGNTIYF
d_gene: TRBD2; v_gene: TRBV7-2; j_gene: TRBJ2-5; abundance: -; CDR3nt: TGTGCCAGCAGCCTAAAGCGGGGGGCATATGGGACCCAGTACTTC; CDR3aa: CASSLKRGAYGTQYF
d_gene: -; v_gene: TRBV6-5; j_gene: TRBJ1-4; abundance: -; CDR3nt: TGTGCCAGCAGCCCCCTTGAGGGGGTAGTTAAGGAACTGTTTTTT; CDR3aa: CASSPLEGVVKELFF
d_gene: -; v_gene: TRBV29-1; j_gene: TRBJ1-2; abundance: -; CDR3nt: TGCAGCGTTGAAGATCTAAGCCTTTATGGCTACACCTTC; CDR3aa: CSVEDLSLYGYTF
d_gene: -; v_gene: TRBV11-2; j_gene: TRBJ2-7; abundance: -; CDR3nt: TGTGCCAGCAGCAAGGGACTCTCCTACGAGCAGTACTTC; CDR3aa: CASSKGLSYEQYF
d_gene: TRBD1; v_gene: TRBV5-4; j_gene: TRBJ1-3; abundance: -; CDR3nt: TGTGCCAGCAGCTCCGGGACAGGGAGTTGGTTTACTGGAAACACCATATATTTT; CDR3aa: CASSSGTGSWFTGNTIYF
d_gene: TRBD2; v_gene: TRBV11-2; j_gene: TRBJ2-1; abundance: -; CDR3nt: TGTGCCAGCAGCTTAGATTGGGGTCGGACTAGCGGGGGATGGCAGTTCTTC; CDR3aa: CASSLDWGRTSGGWQFF
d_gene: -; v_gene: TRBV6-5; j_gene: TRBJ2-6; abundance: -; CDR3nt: TGTGCCAGCAGTTACCAGGGGAACGGGGCCAACGTCCTGACTTTC; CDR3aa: CASSYQGNGANVLTF
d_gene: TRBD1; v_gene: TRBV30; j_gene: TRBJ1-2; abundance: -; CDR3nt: TGTGCCTGGAGTGATGACAGGGTTTGGGGGGATGGCTACACCTTC; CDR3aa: CAWSDDRVWGDGYTF
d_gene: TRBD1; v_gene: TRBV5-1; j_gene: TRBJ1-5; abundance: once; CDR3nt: TGCGCCAGCAGCGCCGGGACAGGGAATCAGCCCCAGCATTTT; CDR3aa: CASSAGTGNQPQHF
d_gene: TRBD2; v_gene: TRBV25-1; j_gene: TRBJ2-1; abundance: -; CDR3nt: TGTGCCAGCAGCGATATCGTTGCGGGAGGGCCACATGAGCAGTTCTTC; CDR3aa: CASSDIVAGGPHEQFF
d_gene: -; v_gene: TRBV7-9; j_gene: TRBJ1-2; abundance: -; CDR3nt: TGTGCCAGCAGCTTAGCGACAAACTACACCTTC; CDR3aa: CASSLATNYTF
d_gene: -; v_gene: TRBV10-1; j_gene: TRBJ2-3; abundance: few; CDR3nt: TGCGCCAGCAGTGATAACCAGGGTTTCACAGATACGCAGTATTTT; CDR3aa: CASSDNQGFTDTQYF
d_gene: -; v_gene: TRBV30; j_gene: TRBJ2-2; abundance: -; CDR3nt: TGTGCCTGGGAGCCAAATGTGGGGGAGCTGTTTTTT; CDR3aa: CAWEPNVGELFF
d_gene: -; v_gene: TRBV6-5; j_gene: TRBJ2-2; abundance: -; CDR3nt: TGTGCCAGCAGTTATTTCTCCAACACCGGGGAGCTGTTTTTT; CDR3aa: CASSYFSNTGELFF
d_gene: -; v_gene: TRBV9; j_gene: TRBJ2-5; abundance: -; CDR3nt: TGTGCCAGCAGCCTGACAGCGAAAGGGGAGACCCAGTACTTC; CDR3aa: CASSLTAKGETQYF
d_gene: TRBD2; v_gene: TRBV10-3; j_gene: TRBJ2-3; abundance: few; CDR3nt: TGTGCCATCAGGGTTAGCGGGGAGAGCACAGATACGCAGTATTTT; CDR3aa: CAIRVSGESTDTQYF
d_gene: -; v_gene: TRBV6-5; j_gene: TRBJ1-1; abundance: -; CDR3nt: TGTGCCAGCAGACTATACCAGGGGACTGAAGCTTTCTTT; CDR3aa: CASRLYQGTEAFF
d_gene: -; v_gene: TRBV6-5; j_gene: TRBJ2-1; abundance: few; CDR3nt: TGTGCCAGCAGTTGGGACACCTACAATGAGCAGTTCTTC; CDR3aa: CASSWDTYNEQFF
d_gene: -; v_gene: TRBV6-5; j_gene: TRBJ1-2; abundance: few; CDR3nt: TGTGCCAGCAGAACCGTGGGGCAAGGCTACACCTTC; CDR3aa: CASRTVGQGYTF
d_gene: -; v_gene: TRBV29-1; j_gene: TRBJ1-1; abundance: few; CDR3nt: TGCAGCGTTGACAGAAATACTGAAGCTTTCTTT; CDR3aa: CSVDRNTEAFF
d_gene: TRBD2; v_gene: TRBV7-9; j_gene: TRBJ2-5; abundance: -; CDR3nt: TGTGCCAGCAGCTTAGCGGTACTAGCGGGAGGTTCGGAGACCCAGTACTTC; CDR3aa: CASSLAVLAGGSETQYF
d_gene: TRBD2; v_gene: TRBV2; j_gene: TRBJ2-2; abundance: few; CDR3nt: TGTGCCAGCATGGCGGGAGGCACCGGGGAGCTGTTTTTT; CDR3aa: CASMAGGTGELFF
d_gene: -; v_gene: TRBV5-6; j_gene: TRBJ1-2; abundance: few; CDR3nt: TGTGCCAGCAGCCCACGAATGGATAAGCGGGGCTACACCTTC; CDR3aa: CASSPRMDKRGYTF
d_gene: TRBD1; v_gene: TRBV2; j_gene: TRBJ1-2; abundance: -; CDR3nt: TGTGCCAGCAGTGGCGACTTCAGGTCAGGGGGCTATGGCTACACCTTC; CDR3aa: CASSGDFRSGGYGYTF
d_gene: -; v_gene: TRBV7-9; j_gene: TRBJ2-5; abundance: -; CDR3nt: TGTGCCAGCAGCTCCCGCAGGGGCGAGACCCAGTACTTC; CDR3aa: CASSSRRGETQYF
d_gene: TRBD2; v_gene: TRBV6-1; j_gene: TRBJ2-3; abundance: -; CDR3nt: TGTGCCAGCAGTGTAGCGGGGGGGCGCACAGATACGCAGTATTTT; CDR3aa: CASSVAGGRTDTQYF
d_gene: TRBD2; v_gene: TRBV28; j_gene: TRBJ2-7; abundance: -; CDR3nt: TGTGCCAGCAGTTTGTTTGTAGCGGGGACCTACGAGCAGTACTTC; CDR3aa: CASSLFVAGTYEQYF
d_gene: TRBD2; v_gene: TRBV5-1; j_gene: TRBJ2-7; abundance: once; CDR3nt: TGCGCCAGCAGCTTGGATACTAGCGGGAGTACTTTTAGCTACGAGCAGTACTTC; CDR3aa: CASSLDTSGSTFSYEQYF
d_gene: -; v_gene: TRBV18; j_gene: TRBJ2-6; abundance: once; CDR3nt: TGTGCCAGCTCACCAGAAGCAGGGGCCAACGTCCTGACTTTC; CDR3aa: CASSPEAGANVLTF
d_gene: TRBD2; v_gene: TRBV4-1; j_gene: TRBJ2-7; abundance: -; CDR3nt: TGCGCCAGCACCTACCGGTCAAGCGGGGGGGCCGACGAGCAGTACTTC; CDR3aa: CASTYRSSGGADEQYF
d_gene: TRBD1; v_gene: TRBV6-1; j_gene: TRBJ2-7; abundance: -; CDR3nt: TGTGCCAGCAGTTTATCCGGGACAGGGGCCTCCAAGCAGTACTTC; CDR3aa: CASSLSGTGASKQYF
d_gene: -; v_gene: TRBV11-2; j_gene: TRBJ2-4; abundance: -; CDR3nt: TGTGCCAGCACCCCAGGAAAACGTACTCTAGCCAAAAACATTCAGTACTTC; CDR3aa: CASTPGKRTLAKNIQYF
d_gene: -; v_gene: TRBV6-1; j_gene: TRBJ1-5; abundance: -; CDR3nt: TGTGCCAGCCGTGGTCAGATCAATCAGCCCCAGCATTTT; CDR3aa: CASRGQINQPQHF
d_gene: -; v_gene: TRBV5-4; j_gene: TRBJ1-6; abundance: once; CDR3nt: TGTGCCAGCAGCCTCGCGGGATCGGACTCACCCCTCCACTTT; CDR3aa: CASSLAGSDSPLHF
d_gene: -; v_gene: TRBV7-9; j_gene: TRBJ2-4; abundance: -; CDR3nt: TGTGCCAGCAGCTCAGGACACCCAGGAGGGCAGTACTTC; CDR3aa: CASSSGHPGGQYF
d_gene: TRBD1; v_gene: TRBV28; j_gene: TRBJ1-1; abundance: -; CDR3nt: TGTGCCAGCAGTGGGGACAGGGGAAGGACTGAAGCTTTCTTT; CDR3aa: CASSGDRGRTEAFF
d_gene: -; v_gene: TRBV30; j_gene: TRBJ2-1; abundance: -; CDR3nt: TGTGCCTGGAGTCGGACAGTCTCCTACAATGAGCAGTTCTTC; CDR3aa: CAWSRTVSYNEQFF
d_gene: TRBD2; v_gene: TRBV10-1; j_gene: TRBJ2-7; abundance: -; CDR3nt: TGCGCCAGCCCCCAACACCGGGGGGGGTCCCGAGGGGACAACGAGCAGTACTTC; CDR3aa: CASPQHRGGSRGDNEQYF